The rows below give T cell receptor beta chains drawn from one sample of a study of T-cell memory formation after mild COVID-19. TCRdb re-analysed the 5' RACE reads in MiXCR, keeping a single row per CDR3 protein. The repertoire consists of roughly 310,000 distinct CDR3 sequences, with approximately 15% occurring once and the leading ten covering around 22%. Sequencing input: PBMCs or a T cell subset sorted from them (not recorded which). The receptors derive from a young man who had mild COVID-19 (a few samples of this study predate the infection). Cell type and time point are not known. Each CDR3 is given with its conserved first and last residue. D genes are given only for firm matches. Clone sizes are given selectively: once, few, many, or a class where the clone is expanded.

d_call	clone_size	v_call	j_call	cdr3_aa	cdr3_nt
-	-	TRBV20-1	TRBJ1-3	CSARIRAPGNTIYF	TGCAGTGCTAGAATAAGAGCACCTGGAAACACCATATATTTT
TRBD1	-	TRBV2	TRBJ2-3	CASTWRGGGTDTQYF	TGTGCCAGCACTTGGAGAGGGGGCGGCACAGATACGCAGTATTTT
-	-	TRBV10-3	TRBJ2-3	CAISGTGGGPDTQYF	TGTGCCATCAGTGGAACAGGGGGGGGTCCAGATACGCAGTATTTT
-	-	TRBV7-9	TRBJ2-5	CASSLTGWAAETQYF	TGTGCCAGCAGCTTAACGGGGTGGGCGGCAGAGACCCAGTACTTC
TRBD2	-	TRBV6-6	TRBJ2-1	CASGSGGVSYNEQFF	TGTGCCAGCGGTAGCGGGGGTGTCTCCTACAATGAGCAGTTCTTC
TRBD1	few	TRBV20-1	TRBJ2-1	CSAYPQGRDRANNEQFF	TGCAGTGCCTACCCCCAAGGCCGAGACAGGGCAAACAATGAGCAGTTCTTC
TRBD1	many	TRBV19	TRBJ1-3	CAARDSRNTIYF	TGTGCCGCTAGGGACAGCAGAAACACCATATATTTT
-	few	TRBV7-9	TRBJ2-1	CASGWGSYNEQFF	TGTGCCAGCGGGTGGGGCAGCTACAATGAGCAGTTCTTC
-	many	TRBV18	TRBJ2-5	CASSPGSAVETQYF	TGTGCCAGCTCACCAGGCTCGGCGGTAGAGACCCAGTACTTC
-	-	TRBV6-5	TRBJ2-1	CASSYRGWYEQFF	TGTGCCAGCAGTTACAGGGGATGGTATGAGCAGTTCTTC
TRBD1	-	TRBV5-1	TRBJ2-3	CASSTGQAGDTQYF	TGCGCCAGCAGCACTGGACAGGCAGGAGATACGCAGTATTTT
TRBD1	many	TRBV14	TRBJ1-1	CASSQQGALGTEAFF	TGTGCCAGCAGCCAACAGGGGGCATTGGGAACTGAAGCTTTCTTT
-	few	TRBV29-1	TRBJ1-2	CSVIHDRISNYGYTF	TGCAGCGTTATTCATGACAGAATTTCTAACTATGGCTACACCTTC
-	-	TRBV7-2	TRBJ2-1	CASSLTESSYNEQFF	TGTGCCAGCAGCTTAACGGAGAGCTCCTACAATGAGCAGTTCTTC
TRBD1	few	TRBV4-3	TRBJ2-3	CASSLRVGQGVLRTDTQYF	TGCGCCAGCAGCCTGAGGGTCGGACAGGGTGTCCTTCGCACAGATACGCAGTATTTT
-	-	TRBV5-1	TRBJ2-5	CASSLAINERSQETQYF	TGCGCCAGCAGCTTGGCCATCAATGAGAGGAGCCAAGAGACCCAGTACTTC
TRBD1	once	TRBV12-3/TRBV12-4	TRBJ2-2	CASRDRAGPGELFF	TGTGCCAGCAGGGACAGGGCAGGGCCCGGGGAGCTGTTTTTT
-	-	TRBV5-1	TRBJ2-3	CASNRGRSTDTQYF	TGCGCCAGCAACCGAGGACGGAGCACAGATACGCAGTATTTT